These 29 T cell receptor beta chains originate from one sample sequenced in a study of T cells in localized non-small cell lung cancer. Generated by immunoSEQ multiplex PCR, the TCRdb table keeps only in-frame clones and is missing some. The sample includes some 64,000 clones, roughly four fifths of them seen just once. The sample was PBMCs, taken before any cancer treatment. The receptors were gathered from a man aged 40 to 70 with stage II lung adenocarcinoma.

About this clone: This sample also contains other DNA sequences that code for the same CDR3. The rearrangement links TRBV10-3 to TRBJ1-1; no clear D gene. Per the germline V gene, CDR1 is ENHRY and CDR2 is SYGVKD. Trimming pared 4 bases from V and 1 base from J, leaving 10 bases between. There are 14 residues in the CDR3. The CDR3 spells CAISAGTANTEAFF. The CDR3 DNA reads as TGTGCCATCAGTGCCGGCACAGCGAACACTGAAGCTTTCTTT.

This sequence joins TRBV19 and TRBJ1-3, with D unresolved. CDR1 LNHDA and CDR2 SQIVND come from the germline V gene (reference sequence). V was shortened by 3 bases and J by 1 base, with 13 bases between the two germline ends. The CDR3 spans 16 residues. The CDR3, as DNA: TGTGCCAGTAGTATGAGAAGGCTCAGATCTGGAAACACCATATATTTT. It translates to CASSMRRLRSGNTIYF.

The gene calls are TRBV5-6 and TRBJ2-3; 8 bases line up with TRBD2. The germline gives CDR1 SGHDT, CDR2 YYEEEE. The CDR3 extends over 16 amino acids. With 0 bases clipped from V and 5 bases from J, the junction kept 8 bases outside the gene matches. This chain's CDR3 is CASSLADWSGGDTQYF. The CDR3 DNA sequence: TGTGCCAGCAGCTTGGCAGACTGGAGCGGGGGAGATACGCAGTATTTT.

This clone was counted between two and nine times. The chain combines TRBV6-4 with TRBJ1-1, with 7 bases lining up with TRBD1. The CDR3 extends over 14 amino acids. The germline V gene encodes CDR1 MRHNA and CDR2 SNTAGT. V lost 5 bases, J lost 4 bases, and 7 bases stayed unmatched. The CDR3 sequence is CASSPGGQSTEAFF. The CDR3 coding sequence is TGTGCCAGCAGTCCTGGGGGACAGAGCACTGAAGCTTTCTTT.

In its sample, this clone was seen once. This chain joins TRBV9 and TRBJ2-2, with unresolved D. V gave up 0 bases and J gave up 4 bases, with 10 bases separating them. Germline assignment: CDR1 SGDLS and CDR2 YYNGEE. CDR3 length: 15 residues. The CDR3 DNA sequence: TGTGCCAGCAGCGTAGGGTCTGATCTCACCGGGGAGCTGTTTTTT. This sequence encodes CASSVGSDLTGELFF.

CDR3 loop: CASSKDAGRAYEQYF. The CDR3 DNA sequence: TGTGCCAGCAGCAAAGATGCGGGGAGAGCCTACGAGCAGTACTTC. V is TRBV21-1 and J is TRBJ2-7; the table assigns TRBD2, which was not confirmed against the DNA. TRBV21-1 is a pseudogene. The CDR3 covers 15 residues.

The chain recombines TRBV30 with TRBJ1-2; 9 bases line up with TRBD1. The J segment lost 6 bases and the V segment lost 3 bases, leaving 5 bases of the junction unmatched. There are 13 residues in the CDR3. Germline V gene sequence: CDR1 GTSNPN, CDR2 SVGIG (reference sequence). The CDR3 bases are TGTGCCTGGAGCCCGGGACAGGGTCATGGCTACACCTTC. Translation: CAWSPGQGHGYTF.

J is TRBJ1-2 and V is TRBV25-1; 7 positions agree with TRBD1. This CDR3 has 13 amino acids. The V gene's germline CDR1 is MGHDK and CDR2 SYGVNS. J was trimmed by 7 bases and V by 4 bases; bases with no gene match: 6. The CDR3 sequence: CASSVGGFGGYTF. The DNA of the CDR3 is TGTGCCAGCAGTGTAGGGGGCTTCGGTGGCTACACCTTC.

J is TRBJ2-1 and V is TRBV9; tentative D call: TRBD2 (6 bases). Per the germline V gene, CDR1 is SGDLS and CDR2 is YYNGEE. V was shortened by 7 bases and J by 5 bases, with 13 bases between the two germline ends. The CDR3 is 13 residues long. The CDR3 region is CASSAGPHNEQFF. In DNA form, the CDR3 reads TGTGCCAGCTCAGCGGGCCCGCACAATGAGCAGTTCTTC.

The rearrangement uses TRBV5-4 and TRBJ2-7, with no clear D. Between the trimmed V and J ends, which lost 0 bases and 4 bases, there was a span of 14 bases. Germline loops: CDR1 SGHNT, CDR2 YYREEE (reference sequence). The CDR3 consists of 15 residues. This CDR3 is CASSLAEAAKYEQYF. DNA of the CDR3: TGTGCCAGCAGCTTGGCCGAGGCGGCTAAGTACGAGCAGTACTTC.

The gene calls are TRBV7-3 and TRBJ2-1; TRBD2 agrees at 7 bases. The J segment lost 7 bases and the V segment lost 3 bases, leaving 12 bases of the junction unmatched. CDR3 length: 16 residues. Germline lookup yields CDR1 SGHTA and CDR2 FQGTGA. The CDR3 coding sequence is TGTGCCAGCAGCTTGGGCGGAGTAGCGGGTAGTAATGAGCAGTTCTTC. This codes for CASSLGGVAGSNEQFF.

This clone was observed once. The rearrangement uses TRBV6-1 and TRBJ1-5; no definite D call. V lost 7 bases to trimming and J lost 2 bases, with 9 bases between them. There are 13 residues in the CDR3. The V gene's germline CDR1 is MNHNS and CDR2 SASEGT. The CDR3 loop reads CASKEIGNQPQHF. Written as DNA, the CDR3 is TGTGCCAGCAAAGAAATTGGCAATCAGCCCCAGCATTTT.

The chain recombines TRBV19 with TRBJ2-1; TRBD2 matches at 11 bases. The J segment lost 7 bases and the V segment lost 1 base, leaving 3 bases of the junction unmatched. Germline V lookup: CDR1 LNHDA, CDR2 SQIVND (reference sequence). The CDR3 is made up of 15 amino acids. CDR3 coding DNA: TGTGCCAGTAGTATAGGACTAGCGGGAAGGAATGAGCAGTTCTTC. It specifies CASSIGLAGRNEQFF.

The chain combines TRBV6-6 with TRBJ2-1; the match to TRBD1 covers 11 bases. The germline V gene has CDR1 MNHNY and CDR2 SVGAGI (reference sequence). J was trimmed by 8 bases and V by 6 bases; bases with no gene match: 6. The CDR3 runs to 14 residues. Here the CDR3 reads CASRGQGARDEQFF. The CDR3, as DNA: TGTGCCAGCAGAGGACAGGGGGCTAGAGATGAGCAGTTCTTC.

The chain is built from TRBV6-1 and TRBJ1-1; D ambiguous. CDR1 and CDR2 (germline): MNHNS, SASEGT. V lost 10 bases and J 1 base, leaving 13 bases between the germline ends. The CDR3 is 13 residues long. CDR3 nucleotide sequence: TGTGCCACCAACGCCAAGGAGAACACTGAAGCTTTCTTT. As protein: CATNAKENTEAFF.

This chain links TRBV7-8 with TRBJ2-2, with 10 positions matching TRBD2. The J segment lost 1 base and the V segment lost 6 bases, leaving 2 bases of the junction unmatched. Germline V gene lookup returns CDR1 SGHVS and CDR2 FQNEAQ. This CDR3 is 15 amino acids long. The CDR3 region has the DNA TGTGCCAGCAGAGGACTAGCGGAGAACACCGGGGAGCTGTTTTTT. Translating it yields CASRGLAENTGELFF.

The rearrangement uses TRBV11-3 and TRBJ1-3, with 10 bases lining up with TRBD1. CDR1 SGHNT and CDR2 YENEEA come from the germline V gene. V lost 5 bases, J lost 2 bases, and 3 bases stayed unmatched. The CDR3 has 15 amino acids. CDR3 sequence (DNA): TGTGCCAGCAGCATCGGGACAGGGGCTGGAAACACCATATATTTT. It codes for CASSIGTGAGNTIYF.

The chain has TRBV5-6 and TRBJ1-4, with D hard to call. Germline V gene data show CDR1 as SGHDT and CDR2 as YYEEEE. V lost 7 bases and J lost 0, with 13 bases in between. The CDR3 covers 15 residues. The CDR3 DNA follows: TGTGCCAGCGGATCCTACTCTGCAACTAATGAAAAACTGTTTTTT. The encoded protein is CASGSYSATNEKLFF.

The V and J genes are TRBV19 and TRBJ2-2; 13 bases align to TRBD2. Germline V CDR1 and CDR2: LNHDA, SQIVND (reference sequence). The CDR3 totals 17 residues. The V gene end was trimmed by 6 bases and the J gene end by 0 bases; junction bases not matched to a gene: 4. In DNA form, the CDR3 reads TGTGCCAGTAGGAAACTAGCGGGAGGGCCGAACACCGGGGAGCTGTTTTTT. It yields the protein CASRKLAGGPNTGELFF.

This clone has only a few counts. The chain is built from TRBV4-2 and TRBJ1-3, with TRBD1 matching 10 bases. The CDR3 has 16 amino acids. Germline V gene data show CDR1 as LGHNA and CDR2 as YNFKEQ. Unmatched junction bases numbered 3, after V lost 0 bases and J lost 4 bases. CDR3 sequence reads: CASSQERTGGGNTIYF. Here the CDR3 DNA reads TGTGCCAGCAGCCAAGAAAGGACAGGGGGAGGAAACACCATATATTTT.

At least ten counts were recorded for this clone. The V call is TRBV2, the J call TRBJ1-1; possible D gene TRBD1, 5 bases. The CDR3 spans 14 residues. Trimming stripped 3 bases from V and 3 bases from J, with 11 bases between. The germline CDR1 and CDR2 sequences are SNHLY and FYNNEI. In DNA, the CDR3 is TGTGCCAGCAGTGAGGCCCAGGGTTACACTGAAGCTTTCTTT. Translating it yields CASSEAQGYTEAFF.

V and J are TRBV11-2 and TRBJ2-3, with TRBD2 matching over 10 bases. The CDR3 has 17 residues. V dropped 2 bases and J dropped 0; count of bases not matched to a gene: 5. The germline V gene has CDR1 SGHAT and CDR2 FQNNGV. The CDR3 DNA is TGTGCCAGCAGCTTACGACTAGCGGGCTCTAGCACAGATACGCAGTATTTT. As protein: CASSLRLAGSSTDTQYF. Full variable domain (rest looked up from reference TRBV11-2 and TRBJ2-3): EAGVAQSPRYKIIEKRQSVAFWCNPISGHATLYWYQQILGQGPKLLIQFQNNGVVDDSQLPKDRFSAERLKGVDSTLKIQPAKLEDSAVYLCASSLRLAGSSTDTQYFGPGTRLTVL.

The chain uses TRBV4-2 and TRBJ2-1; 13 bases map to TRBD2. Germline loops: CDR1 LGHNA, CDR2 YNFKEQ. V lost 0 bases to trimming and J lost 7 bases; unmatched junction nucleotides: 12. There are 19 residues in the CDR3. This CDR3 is CASSQEGTSGTSSYNEQFF. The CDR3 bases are TGTGCCAGCAGCCAAGAAGGGACTAGCGGGACTTCCTCTTATAATGAGCAGTTCTTC.

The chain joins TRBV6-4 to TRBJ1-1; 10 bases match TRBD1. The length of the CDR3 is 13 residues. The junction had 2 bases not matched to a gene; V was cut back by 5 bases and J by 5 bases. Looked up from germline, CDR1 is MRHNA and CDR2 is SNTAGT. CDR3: CASSLDRGTEAFF. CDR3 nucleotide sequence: TGTGCCAGCAGTTTGGACAGGGGGACTGAAGCTTTCTTT.

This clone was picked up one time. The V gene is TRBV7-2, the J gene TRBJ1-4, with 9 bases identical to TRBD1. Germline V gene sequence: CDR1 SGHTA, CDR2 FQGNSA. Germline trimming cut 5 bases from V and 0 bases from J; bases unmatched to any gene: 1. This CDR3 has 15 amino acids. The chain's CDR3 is CASSRQGATNEKLFF. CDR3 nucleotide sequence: TGTGCCAGCAGCCGACAGGGGGCAACTAATGAAAAACTGTTTTTT. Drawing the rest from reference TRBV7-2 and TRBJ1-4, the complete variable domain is GAGVSQSPSNKVTEKGKDVELRCDPISGHTALYWYRQSLGQGLEFLIYFQGNSAPDKSGLPSDRFSAERTGGSVSTLTIQRTQQEDSAVYLCASSRQGATNEKLFFGSGTQLSVL.

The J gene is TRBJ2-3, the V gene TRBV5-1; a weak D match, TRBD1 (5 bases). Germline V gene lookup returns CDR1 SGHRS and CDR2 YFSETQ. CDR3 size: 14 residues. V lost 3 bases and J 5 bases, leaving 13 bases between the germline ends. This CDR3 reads CASSSSVQGDTQYF. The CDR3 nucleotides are TGCGCCAGCAGCTCCTCCGTTCAGGGAGATACGCAGTATTTT.

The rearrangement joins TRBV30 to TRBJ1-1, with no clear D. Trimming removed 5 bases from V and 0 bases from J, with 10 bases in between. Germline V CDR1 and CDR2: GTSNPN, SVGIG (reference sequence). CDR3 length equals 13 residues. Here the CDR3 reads CAWFRPLNTEAFF. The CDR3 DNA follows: TGTGCCTGGTTTAGGCCCCTGAACACTGAAGCTTTCTTT.

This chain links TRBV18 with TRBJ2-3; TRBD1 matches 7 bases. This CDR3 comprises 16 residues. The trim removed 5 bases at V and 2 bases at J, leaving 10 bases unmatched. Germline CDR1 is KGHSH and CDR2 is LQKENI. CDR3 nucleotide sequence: TGTGCCAGCTCAAGAGCGACAGGGCCCTCCACAGATACGCAGTATTTT. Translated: CASSRATGPSTDTQYF. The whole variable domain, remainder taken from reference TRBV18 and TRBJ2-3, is NAGVMQNPRHLVRRRGQEARLRCSPMKGHSHVYWYRQLPEEGLKFMVYLQKENIIDESGMPKERFSAEFPKEGPSILRIQQVVRGDSAAYFCASSRATGPSTDTQYFGPGTRLTVL.

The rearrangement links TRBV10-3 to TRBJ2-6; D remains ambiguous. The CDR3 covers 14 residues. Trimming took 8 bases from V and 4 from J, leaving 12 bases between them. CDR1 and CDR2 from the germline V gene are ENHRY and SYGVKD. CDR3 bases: TGTGCCATCGATGACTCAGACGGGGCCAACGTCCTGACTTTC. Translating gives CAIDDSDGANVLTF.